The 3 T cell receptor beta chains given below trace back to one sample, sequenced in a study of cytomegalovirus exposure and HLA in healthy donors. Primers for the PCR totalled 60 Vbeta and 13 Jbeta. The table came from immunoSEQ multiplex PCR; TCRdb's copy has only in-frame clones and leaves some out. The sample holds about 85,000 clones, 80% seen once. Specimen: PBMCs. Receptors originate from a man in his fifties or sixties in good health and CMV-seropositive.

The chain combines TRBV18 with TRBJ1-1; TRBD1 matches 9 bases. CDR1 KGHSH and CDR2 LQKENI come from the germline V gene. The CDR3 consists of 13 residues. V shed 3 bases and J 8 bases; nucleotides not matched to a gene: 4. The CDR3 sequence is CASSPDRGIEAFF. DNA for the CDR3: TGTGCCAGCTCACCGGACAGGGGAATCGAAGCTTTCTTT.

This clone was seen more than once but under ten times. The chain joins TRBV10-2 to TRBJ1-4; the match to TRBD1 covers 7 bases. The germline V gene encodes CDR1 WSHSY and CDR2 SAAADI. This CDR3 region has 17 residues. The ends lost 3 bases at V and 8 bases at J; junction bases unmatched: 15. The CDR3 DNA follows: TGCGCCAGCAGTGACCCGGGACAGCCTGGGGATGAGGAAAAACTGTTTTTT. This gives the protein CASSDPGQPGDEEKLFF.

V gene TRBV29-1 combines with J gene TRBJ2-7; 7 nucleotides align to TRBD1. The CDR3 is 12 amino acids. V lost 4 bases and J lost 5; bases outside the gene matches: 5. In germline, CDR1 is SQVTM, CDR2 ANQGSEA. DNA of the CDR3: TGCAGCGTTGGGACAGGTTGGGACGAGCAGTACTTC. Translation: CSVGTGWDEQYF.